This is a list of T cell receptor beta chains from one sample in a study of chemoradiotherapy in HPV16-positive cancers. Using immunoSEQ multiplex PCR, the repertoire was profiled, and TCRdb retains in-frame clones only, with some absent. In the table there are under 6,000 clones, approximately 80% of which are singletons. This sample comprised tumor tissue, obtained from a patient who underwent chemoradiotherapy. All receptors come from a human donor with HPV-associated anogenital cancer. Both conserved end residues are part of each CDR3. Each record gives: V gene, D gene, clone size, J gene, CDR3 protein, CDR3 DNA. The D gene is left open where the match is weak. Clone sizes are given selectively: once, few, many, or a class where the clone is expanded.

V: TRBV28; D: TRBD1; size: -; J: TRBJ1-3; CDR3: CASRKRGPGNTIYF; DNA: TGTGCCAGCAGGAAGAGGGGGCCTGGAAACACCATATATTTT
V: TRBV5-1; D: -; size: -; J: TRBJ1-1; CDR3: CASSQRAENTEAFF; DNA: TGCGCCAGCAGCCAGAGGGCTGAGAACACTGAAGCTTTCTTT
V: TRBV4-1; D: TRBD1; size: -; J: TRBJ1-5; CDR3: CASSHSGGSNQPQHF; DNA: TGCGCCAGCAGCCATTCAGGGGGCAGCAATCAGCCCCAGCATTTT
V: TRBV7-9; D: TRBD1; size: -; J: TRBJ2-1; CDR3: CASSLAFGGQGYNEQFF; DNA: TGTGCCAGCAGCTTAGCGTTTGGGGGACAGGGCTACAATGAGCAGTTCTTC
V: TRBV2; D: -; size: -; J: TRBJ2-3; CDR3: CATSTQYF; DNA: TGTGCCACCTCAACGCAGTATTTT
V: TRBV7-9; D: -; size: -; J: TRBJ2-5; CDR3: CASSPWTGQETQYF; DNA: TGTGCCAGCAGCCCCTGGACGGGACAAGAGACCCAGTACTTC
V: TRBV5-1; D: TRBD2; size: -; J: TRBJ2-5; CDR3: CASSLMRGGETQYF; DNA: TGCGCCAGCAGCTTGATGCGCGGGGGAGAGACCCAGTACTTC
V: TRBV28; D: TRBD1; size: -; J: TRBJ1-5; CDR3: CASRRTGFPQHF; DNA: TGTGCCAGCAGACGGACAGGGTTTCCCCAGCATTTT
V: TRBV9; D: TRBD2; size: -; J: TRBJ2-3; CDR3: CASSPRGGGSRDTQYF; DNA: TGTGCCAGCAGCCCCCGGGGCGGGGGGTCACGGGATACGCAGTATTTT
V: TRBV12-5; D: -; size: -; J: TRBJ2-1; CDR3: CASGLVREQFF; DNA: TGTGCTAGTGGTTTGGTACGTGAGCAGTTCTTC
V: TRBV7-2; D: TRBD2; size: -; J: TRBJ2-7; CDR3: CASSLRVIAGSDEQYF; DNA: TGTGCCAGCAGCTTGAGGGTCATAGCGGGGAGCGACGAGCAGTACTTC
V: TRBV7-7; D: -; size: few; J: TRBJ2-2; CDR3: CASADGGNTGELFF; DNA: TGTGCTAGCGCGGACGGCGGAAACACCGGGGAGCTGTTTTTT
V: TRBV30; D: -; size: -; J: TRBJ1-1; CDR3: CAWNLGAVNTEAFF; DNA: TGTGCCTGGAATTTGGGGGCGGTGAACACTGAAGCTTTCTTT
V: TRBV30; D: -; size: -; J: TRBJ2-7; CDR3: CAWSRYEGSEQYF; DNA: TGTGCCTGGAGTAGGTATGAGGGCTCCGAGCAGTACTTC
V: TRBV5-6; D: -; size: -; J: TRBJ1-2; CDR3: CASSFWWRDLYGYTF; DNA: TGTGCCAGCAGTTTTTGGTGGCGGGACCTTTATGGCTACACCTTC
V: TRBV5-4; D: -; size: -; J: TRBJ2-3; CDR3: CASSLAGVGTDTQYF; DNA: TGTGCCAGCAGCTTGGCCGGGGTGGGTACAGATACGCAGTATTTT
V: TRBV6-5; D: -; size: once; J: TRBJ1-1; CDR3: CASTPTVNTEAFF; DNA: TGTGCCAGCACCCCGACAGTGAACACTGAAGCTTTCTTT
V: TRBV5-6; D: -; size: -; J: TRBJ1-6; CDR3: CASSLAADNSPLHF; DNA: TGTGCCAGCAGCTTGGCAGCAGATAATTCACCCCTCCACTTT
V: TRBV10-3; D: -; size: -; J: TRBJ1-1; CDR3: CAISREGPYVFF; DNA: TGTGCCATCAGTCGGGAAGGACCGTACGTTTTCTTT
V: TRBV6-8; D: TRBD2; size: -; J: TRBJ2-3; CDR3: CASASPLREGTDTQYF; DNA: TGTGCCAGCGCCTCCCCACTTCGGGAGGGCACAGATACGCAGTATTTT
V: TRBV2; D: TRBD1; size: -; J: TRBJ1-1; CDR3: CASSAGTGAPTEAFF; DNA: TGTGCCAGCAGCGCCGGGACAGGGGCCCCCACTGAAGCTTTCTTT
V: TRBV27; D: -; size: -; J: TRBJ2-3; CDR3: CASSQVGRDTQYF; DNA: TGTGCCAGCAGTCAAGTGGGGCGGGATACGCAGTATTTT
V: TRBV11-2; D: TRBD2; size: -; J: TRBJ2-7; CDR3: CASSFSGTSEDEQYF; DNA: TGTGCCAGCAGTTTCTCGGGGACTAGCGAGGACGAGCAGTACTTC
V: TRBV4-1; D: -; size: -; J: TRBJ2-7; CDR3: CASSQVRSSYEQYF; DNA: TGCGCCAGCAGCCAAGTACGATCCTCCTACGAGCAGTACTTC